These T cell receptor beta chains were read from a single sample in a study of T cell repertoires in cytomegalovirus infection. Each CDR3 protein is one row after TCRdb ran MiXCR on the reads. The data show roughly 640,000 distinct CDR3 sequences, approximately 25% seen once. Sequencing used CD8+ T cells from PBMCs. The receptor source for this set is a human donor in good health (CMV status not recorded). Some clones in this sample may be carry-over from other donors' samples. CDR3s include the opening cysteine and the closing phenylalanine or tryptophan. The order of the fields is clone size, V gene, J gene, D gene, CDR3 DNA, CDR3 protein. D genes are given only for firm matches. Rows give clone size only sometimes, using once, few, many, or a class for an expanded clone.

NA	TRBV29-1	TRBJ2-1	NA	TGCAGCGTTGGACCGGAGAATGAGCAGTTCTTC	CSVGPENEQFF
NA	TRBV6-1	TRBJ1-1	TRBD1	TGTGCCAGCAGTAGCCGACAGGGAAGATCTGAAGCTTTCTTT	CASSSRQGRSEAFF
NA	TRBV12-3/TRBV12-4	TRBJ2-7	NA	TGTGCCAACAGTTTATCGTCCTACGAGCAGTACTTC	CANSLSSYEQYF
many	TRBV6-2/TRBV6-3	TRBJ1-1	NA	TGTGCCAGCTCCGATTGGGGGAACACTGAAGCTTTCTTT	CASSDWGNTEAFF
NA	TRBV23-1	TRBJ2-3	NA	TGCGCCAACTTCTCGAGGCCGAGCGCCACAGATACGCAGTATTTT	CANFSRPSATDTQYF
many	TRBV6-5	TRBJ2-7	NA	TGTGCCAGCAGTTACTCTGCCCCGACCGACTACGAGCAGTACTTC	CASSYSAPTDYEQYF
once	TRBV7-4	TRBJ2-1	NA	TGTGCCAGCAGCACTTCGGCTGGGCAGTTCTTC	CASSTSAGQFF
few	TRBV28	TRBJ2-2	TRBD2	TGTGCCAGCAGCGAAACCGGGAGGGGTGACTACGGGGAGCTGTTTTTT	CASSETGRGDYGELFF
NA	TRBV19	TRBJ1-6	NA	TGTGCCAGTAGTATAGACAACCGGTGGCCCCTCCACTTT	CASSIDNRWPLHF
many	TRBV7-2	TRBJ2-1	TRBD2	TGTGCCAGCACCCCCGGGGGGAAGAATGAGCAGTTCTTC	CASTPGGKNEQFF
NA	TRBV5-5	TRBJ2-2	NA	TGTGCCAGCAGCTTGTCTATGAGTGACATAAAGAACACCGGGGAGCTGTTTTTT	CASSLSMSDIKNTGELFF
NA	TRBV20-1	TRBJ2-3	NA	TGCAGTGCTAGAGGACTAGGGCAAGAAGTAGATACGCAGTATTTT	CSARGLGQEVDTQYF
NA	TRBV14	TRBJ1-2	NA	TGTGCCAGCAGTCTACAGGGTATGAGCTTCTATGGCTACACCTTC	CASSLQGMSFYGYTF
NA	TRBV4-2	TRBJ2-1	NA	TGTGCCAGCAGCCAAGCGGTGGGCCATGAGCAGTTCTTC	CASSQAVGHEQFF
many	TRBV11-2	TRBJ2-2	NA	TGTGCCAGCAGCACAAGGCCCTACGGCGGGGAGCTGTTTTTT	CASSTRPYGGELFF
NA	TRBV27	TRBJ1-6	NA	TGTGCCAGCAGTACCGAGTGGGGTGGGGGCGCATATAATTCACCCCTCCACTTT	CASSTEWGGGAYNSPLHF
many	TRBV6-1	TRBJ1-2	NA	TGTGCCAGCAGACCCCCAGGGCGCGGGACTGGCTACACCTTC	CASRPPGRGTGYTF
NA	TRBV27	TRBJ1-2	TRBD1	TGTGCCAGCAGCTCGTGGCAGGGGGTTGGCGGCTACACCTTC	CASSSWQGVGGYTF
NA	TRBV7-9	TRBJ2-5	NA	TGTGCCAGCAGCTTAGCTGATAGAAGAGAGACCCAGTACTTC	CASSLADRRETQYF
few	TRBV10-3	TRBJ2-5	NA	TGTGCCATCAGTGATTCCTATAGGGAGACCCAGTACTTC	CAISDSYRETQYF
NA	TRBV19	TRBJ1-2	NA	TGTGCGTCACATATGGGGACCTACCAGGGACTCGGCTACACCTTC	CASHMGTYQGLGYTF
once	TRBV9	TRBJ1-1	TRBD1	TGTTCCAGCAGCCCGGGACAGCAGAACACTGAAGCTTTCTTT	CSSSPGQQNTEAFF
NA	TRBV29-1	TRBJ1-2	TRBD1	TGCAGCGTGACAGGGGGGAGAAACTATGGCTACACCTTC	CSVTGGRNYGYTF
many	TRBV19	TRBJ2-2	TRBD2	TGTGCCAGTAACCCACTAGCGGGGGGAACCGGGGAGCTGTTTTTT	CASNPLAGGTGELFF
many	TRBV7-9	TRBJ1-1	NA	TGTGCCAGCAGCTTACCAGGGAGCATGAACACTGAAGCTTTCTTT	CASSLPGSMNTEAFF
many	TRBV7-2	TRBJ2-3	NA	TGTGCCAGCAGAAGCCGACAGGGCACAGATACGCAGTATTTT	CASRSRQGTDTQYF
many	TRBV7-9	TRBJ2-5	NA	TGTGCCAGCAGCTTAGCGAGCACAGGGAGACCCAGCCAAGAGACCCAGTACTTC	CASSLASTGRPSQETQYF
NA	TRBV10-3	TRBJ2-1	NA	TGTGCCATCAGTCGCCAGGACAATGAGCAGTTCTTC	CAISRQDNEQFF
NA	TRBV10-3	TRBJ2-7	TRBD2	TGTGCCATCAGTAACTTTGGGACTAGCCAGACGGGGGAGCAGTACTTC	CAISNFGTSQTGEQYF
NA	TRBV2	TRBJ1-1	NA	TGTGCCAGCAGGCGGGGCGTAGAGGGGAACACTGAAGCTTTCTTT	CASRRGVEGNTEAFF
many	TRBV7-8	TRBJ1-2	NA	TGTGCCAGCAGCTTCCCCAGGGACTCACCCGTTCGGGACTATGGCTACACCTTC	CASSFPRDSPVRDYGYTF
few	TRBV19	TRBJ1-1	NA	TGTGCCAGTAGTATTTTCTGGGATTTGAACACTGAAGCTTTCTTT	CASSIFWDLNTEAFF
NA	TRBV19	TRBJ2-2	NA	TGTGCCACCCCAGGAGGCGGGGAGCTGTTTTTT	CATPGGGELFF
many	TRBV7-9	TRBJ1-2	TRBD1	TGTGCCGGTGGACAGGGCGTCTATGGCTACACCTTC	CAGGQGVYGYTF
NA	TRBV6-1	TRBJ2-2	TRBD2	TGTGCCAGCAGATACGGGGGGGGTTCATCCGGGGAGCTGTTTTTT	CASRYGGGSSGELFF
many	TRBV5-6	TRBJ2-3	TRBD2	TGTGCCAGCAGCGGGGGGGGGGTTTACACAGATACGCAGTATTTT	CASSGGGVYTDTQYF
many	TRBV28	TRBJ1-1	NA	TGTGCCAGCAGTTTCTCCTATGACCGCTACGGAGACACTGAAGCTTTCTTT	CASSFSYDRYGDTEAFF
NA	TRBV7-3	TRBJ2-5	NA	TGTGCCAGCAGCCCGTGGAGGGGGGAGACCCAGTACTTC	CASSPWRGETQYF
few	TRBV2	TRBJ2-1	TRBD2	TGTGCCAGCAACGGGGGGTATGTCAATGTGCAGTTCTTC	CASNGGYVNVQFF
few	TRBV27	TRBJ2-2	TRBD2	TGTGCCAGCAGTTTGCAGGGAAGGGACTATCCGGCCGGGGAGCTGTTTTTT	CASSLQGRDYPAGELFF
NA	TRBV2	TRBJ2-3	NA	TGTGCCAGCGAAGGGACACCCGACAGCACAGATACGCAGTATTTT	CASEGTPDSTDTQYF
many	TRBV10-3	TRBJ2-7	NA	TGTGCCATCAGTGAAGTGGACATCCCCTACGAGCAGTACTTC	CAISEVDIPYEQYF
few	TRBV29-1	TRBJ2-2	NA	TGCAGCGTTGAAGGTCCAGGGACGAACACCGGGGAGCTGTTTTTT	CSVEGPGTNTGELFF
NA	TRBV29-1	TRBJ1-2	NA	TGCAGCGCCCTGACAGGCAACTATGGCTACACCTTC	CSALTGNYGYTF
NA	TRBV7-9	TRBJ1-4	NA	TGTGCCAGCAGCTCAGGAAGGGGGGCCCCTGGTGAAAAACTGTTTTTT	CASSSGRGAPGEKLFF
many	TRBV27	TRBJ1-1	NA	TGTGCCAGCAGTTTATTCCCGACAGGCCCGTTTGAAGCTTTCTTT	CASSLFPTGPFEAFF
NA	TRBV14	TRBJ1-4	NA	TGTGCCAGCAGCCAAAAGAGCCCTAGTAGAGCTGTCGGTGAAAAACTGTTTTTT	CASSQKSPSRAVGEKLFF
NA	TRBV14	TRBJ2-5	TRBD1	TGTGCCAGCAGCCCTCGGGACAGGGGGACCCAAGAGACCCAGTACTTC	CASSPRDRGTQETQYF
NA	TRBV5-5	TRBJ2-3	TRBD1	TGTGCCAGCAGTTCTACCCGGACAGGGCCAGATACGCAGTATTTT	CASSSTRTGPDTQYF
NA	TRBV29-1	TRBJ1-4	NA	TGCAGCGTTGTGTACAGCCAGCAGGAAGAAAAACTGTTTTTT	CSVVYSQQEEKLFF
many	TRBV20-1	TRBJ1-1	TRBD1	TGCAGTGCTCGCGGGACAGGGGCCTATGAAGCTTTCTTT	CSARGTGAYEAFF
few	TRBV20-1	TRBJ2-3	TRBD2	TGCAGTGCTAGAAAGGGACTAGCGGGTGCCACAGATACGCAGTATTTT	CSARKGLAGATDTQYF
NA	TRBV20-1	TRBJ1-2	NA	TGCAGTGCCCCCTGGGGGAACTATGGCTACACCTTC	CSAPWGNYGYTF